The subject of this entry is one TCR beta chain. The antigen is undetermined. It was with 60 Vbeta and 13 Jbeta primers that the PCR ran. Only in-frame clones appear in the TCRdb table, and some are missing; sequencing was by immunoSEQ multiplex PCR. In all, the sample yields 80,000 to 95,000 clones. The sample is drawn from a study of cytomegalovirus exposure and HLA in healthy donors. The V and J ends lost 7 bases and 2 bases respectively, with 5 bases between them. Germline CDR1 is MNHEY and CDR2 is SVGAGI. The CDR3 contains 11 residues. Study findings and constraints: There were about 160 TCR beta chains listed as cytomegalovirus-associated. Association of a missense DCLRE1C variant with TCR beta V- and J-gene trimming was reported in a later analysis. Most CMV-associated TCR beta chains were later found to appear HLA-restricted. Based on reports, TCR beta sequences accurately predicted HLA-A and HLA-B alleles for most subjects.

This clonotype was sampled from a woman aged 25 to 39 in good health and CMV-seronegative. The chain couples TRBV6-5 to TRBJ1-1; D not certain. Sequenced: PBMCs. This CDR3 reads CASTGNTEAFF. CDR3 DNA: TGTGCCAGCACCGGTAACACTGAAGCTTTCTTT.